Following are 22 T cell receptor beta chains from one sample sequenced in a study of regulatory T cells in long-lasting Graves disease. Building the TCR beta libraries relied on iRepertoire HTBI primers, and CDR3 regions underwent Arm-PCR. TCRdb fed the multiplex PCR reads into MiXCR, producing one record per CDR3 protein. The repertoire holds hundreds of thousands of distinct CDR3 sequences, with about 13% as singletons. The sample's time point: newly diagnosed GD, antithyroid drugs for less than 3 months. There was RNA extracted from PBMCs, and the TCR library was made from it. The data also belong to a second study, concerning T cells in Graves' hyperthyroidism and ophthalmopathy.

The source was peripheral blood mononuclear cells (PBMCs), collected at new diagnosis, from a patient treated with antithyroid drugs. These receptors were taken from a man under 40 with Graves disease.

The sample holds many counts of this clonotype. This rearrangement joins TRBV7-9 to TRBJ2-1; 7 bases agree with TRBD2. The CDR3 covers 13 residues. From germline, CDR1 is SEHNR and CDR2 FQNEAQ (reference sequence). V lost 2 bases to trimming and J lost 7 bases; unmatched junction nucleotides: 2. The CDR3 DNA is TGTGCCAGCAGCTTACTAGCGGAGAATGAGCAGTTCTTC. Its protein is CASSLLAENEQFF. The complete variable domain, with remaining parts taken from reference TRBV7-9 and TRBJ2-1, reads DTGVSQNPRHKITKRGQNVTFRCDPISEHNRLYWYRQTLGQGPEFLTYFQNEAQLEKSRLLSDRFSAERPKGSFSTLEIQRTEQGDSAMYLCASSLLAENEQFFGPGTRLTVL.

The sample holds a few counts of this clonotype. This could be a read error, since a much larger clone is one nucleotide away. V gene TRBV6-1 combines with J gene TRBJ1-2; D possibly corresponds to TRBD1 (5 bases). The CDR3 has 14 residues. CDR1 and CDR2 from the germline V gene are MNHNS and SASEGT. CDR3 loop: CTSSMGRGANGYTF. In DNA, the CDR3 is TGTACCAGCAGTATGGGAAGAGGGGCGAATGGCTACACCTTC.

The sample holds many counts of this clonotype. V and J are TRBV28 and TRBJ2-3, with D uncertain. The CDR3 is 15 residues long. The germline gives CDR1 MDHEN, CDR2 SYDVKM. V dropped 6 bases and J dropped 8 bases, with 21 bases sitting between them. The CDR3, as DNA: TGTGCCAGCAGCCCCTCACACCGCCGAAATCCTACGCAGTATTTT. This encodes CASSPSHRRNPTQYF.

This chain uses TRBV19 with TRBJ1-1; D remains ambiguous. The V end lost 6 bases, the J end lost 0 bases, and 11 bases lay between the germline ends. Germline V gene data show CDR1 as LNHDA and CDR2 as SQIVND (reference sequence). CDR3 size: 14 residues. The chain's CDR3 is CASRKGLVNTEAFF. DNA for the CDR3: TGTGCCAGTAGGAAAGGGTTGGTGAACACTGAAGCTTTCTTT.

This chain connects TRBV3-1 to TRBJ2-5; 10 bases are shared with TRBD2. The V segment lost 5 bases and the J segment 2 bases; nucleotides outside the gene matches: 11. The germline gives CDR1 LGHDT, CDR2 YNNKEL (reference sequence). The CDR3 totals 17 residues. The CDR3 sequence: CASSLRPGLALQETQYF. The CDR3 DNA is TGTGCCAGCAGCTTACGGCCGGGACTAGCGCTACAAGAGACCCAGTACTTC.

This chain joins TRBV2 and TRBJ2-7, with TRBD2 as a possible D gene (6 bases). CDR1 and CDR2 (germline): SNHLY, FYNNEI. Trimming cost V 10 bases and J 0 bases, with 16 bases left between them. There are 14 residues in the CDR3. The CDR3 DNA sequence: TGTGCCACCCGAGGCGGGACCCACTCCTACGAGCAGTACTTC. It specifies CATRGGTHSYEQYF.

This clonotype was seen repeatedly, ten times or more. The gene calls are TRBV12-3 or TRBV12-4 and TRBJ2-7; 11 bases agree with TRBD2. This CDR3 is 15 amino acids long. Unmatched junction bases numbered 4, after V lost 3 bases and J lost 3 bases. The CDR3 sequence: CASSFGTSGLYEQYF. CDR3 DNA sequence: TGTGCCAGCAGTTTTGGGACTAGCGGACTCTACGAGCAGTACTTC.

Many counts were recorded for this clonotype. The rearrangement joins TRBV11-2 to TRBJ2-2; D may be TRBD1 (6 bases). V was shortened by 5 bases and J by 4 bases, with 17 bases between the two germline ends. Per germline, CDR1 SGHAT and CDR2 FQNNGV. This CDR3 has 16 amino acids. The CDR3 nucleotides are TGTGCCAGCAGCCGGTATCAGGGGTTGCGCACCGGGGAGCTGTTTTTT. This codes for CASSRYQGLRTGELFF.

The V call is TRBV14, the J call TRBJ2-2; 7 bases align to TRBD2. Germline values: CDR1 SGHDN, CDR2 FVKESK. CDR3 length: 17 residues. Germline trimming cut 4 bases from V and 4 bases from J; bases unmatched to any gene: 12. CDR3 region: CASSPGSGGKSTGELFF. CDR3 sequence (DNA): TGTGCCAGCAGCCCCGGGTCGGGGGGAAAAAGCACCGGGGAGCTGTTTTTT.

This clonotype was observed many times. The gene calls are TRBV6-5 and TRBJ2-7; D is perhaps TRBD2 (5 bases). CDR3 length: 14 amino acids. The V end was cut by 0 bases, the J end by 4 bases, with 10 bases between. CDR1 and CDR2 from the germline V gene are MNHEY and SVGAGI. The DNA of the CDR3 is TGTGCCAGCAGTTACTCGATCGGAGGTTACGAGCAGTACTTC. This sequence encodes CASSYSIGGYEQYF.

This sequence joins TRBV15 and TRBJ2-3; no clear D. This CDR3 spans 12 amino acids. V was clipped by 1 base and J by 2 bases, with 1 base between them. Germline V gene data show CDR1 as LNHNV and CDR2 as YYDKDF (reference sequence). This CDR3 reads CATSRVTDTQYF. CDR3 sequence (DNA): TGTGCCACCAGCAGAGTCACAGATACGCAGTATTTT.

CDR3 amino acids: CASSAAGDEQFF. The CDR3 DNA follows: TGTGCCAGCAGTGCGGCGGGCGATGAGCAGTTCTTC. V usage is TRBV6-2 or TRBV6-3 and J usage is TRBJ2-1, with D possibly matching TRBD2 (5 bases). CDR1 and CDR2 (germline): MNHEY, SVGEGT. V dropped 5 bases and J dropped 8 bases, with 10 bases sitting between them. The CDR3 extends over 12 amino acids.

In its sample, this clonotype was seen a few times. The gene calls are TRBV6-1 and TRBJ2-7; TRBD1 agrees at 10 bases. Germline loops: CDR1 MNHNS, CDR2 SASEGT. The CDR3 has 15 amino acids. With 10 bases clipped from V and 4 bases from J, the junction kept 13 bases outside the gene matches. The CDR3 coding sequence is TGTGCCACCTCCCTCCGGGACAGGGGATCGTACGAGCAGTACTTC. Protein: CATSLRDRGSYEQYF.

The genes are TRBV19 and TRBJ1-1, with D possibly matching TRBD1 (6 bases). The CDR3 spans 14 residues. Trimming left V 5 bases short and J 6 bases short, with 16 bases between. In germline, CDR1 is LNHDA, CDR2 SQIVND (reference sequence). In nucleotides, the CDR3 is TGTGCCAGTAGTCCGGTGGACAGAAACGCTGAAGCTTTCTTT. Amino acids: CASSPVDRNAEAFF.

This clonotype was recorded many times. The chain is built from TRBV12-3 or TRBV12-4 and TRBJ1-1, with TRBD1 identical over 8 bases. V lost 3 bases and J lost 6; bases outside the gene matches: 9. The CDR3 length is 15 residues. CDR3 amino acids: CASSFQGAVGAEAFF. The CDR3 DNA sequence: TGTGCCAGCAGTTTTCAGGGGGCGGTGGGTGCTGAAGCTTTCTTT.

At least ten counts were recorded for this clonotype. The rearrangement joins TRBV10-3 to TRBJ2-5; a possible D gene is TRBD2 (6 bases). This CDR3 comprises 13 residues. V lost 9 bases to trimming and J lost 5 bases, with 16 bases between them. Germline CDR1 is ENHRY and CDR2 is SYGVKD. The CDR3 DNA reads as TGTGCCATTTCGTTCGGGAGTGGGGAGACCCAGTACTTC. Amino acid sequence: CAISFGSGETQYF.

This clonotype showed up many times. The CDR3 loop reads CSASALLSSYNEQFF. CDR3 nucleotide sequence: TGCAGTGCCTCCGCTCTTCTCTCGTCCTACAATGAGCAGTTCTTC. The J gene is TRBJ2-1, the V gene TRBV20-1, with D unresolved. The CDR3 is made up of 15 amino acids. Trimming cost V 6 bases and J 1 base, with 16 bases left between them. Germline V gene data show CDR1 as DFQATT and CDR2 as SNEGSKA (reference sequence).

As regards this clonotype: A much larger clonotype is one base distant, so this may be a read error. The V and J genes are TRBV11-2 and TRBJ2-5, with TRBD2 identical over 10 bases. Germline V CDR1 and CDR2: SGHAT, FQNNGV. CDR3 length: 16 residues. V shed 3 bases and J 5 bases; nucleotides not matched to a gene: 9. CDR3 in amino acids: CASSFRTSGPRETQYF. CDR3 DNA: TGTGCCAGCAGCTTCCGGACTAGCGGCCCTAGGGAGACCCAGTACTTC.

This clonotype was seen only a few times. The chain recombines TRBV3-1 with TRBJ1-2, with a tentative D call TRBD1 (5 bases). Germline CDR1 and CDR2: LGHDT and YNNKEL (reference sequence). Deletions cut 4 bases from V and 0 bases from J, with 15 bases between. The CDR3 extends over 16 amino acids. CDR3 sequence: CASSPRVRTTNYGYTF. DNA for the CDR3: TGTGCCAGCAGCCCAAGAGTCCGGACAACTAACTATGGCTACACCTTC.

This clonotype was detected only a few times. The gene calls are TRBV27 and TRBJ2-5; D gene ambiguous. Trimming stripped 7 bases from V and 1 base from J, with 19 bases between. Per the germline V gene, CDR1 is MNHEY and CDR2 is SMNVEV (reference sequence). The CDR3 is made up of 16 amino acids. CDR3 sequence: CASTLKLERRQETQYF. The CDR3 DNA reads TGTGCCAGCACCTTGAAACTCGAGAGGCGCCAAGAGACCCAGTACTTC.

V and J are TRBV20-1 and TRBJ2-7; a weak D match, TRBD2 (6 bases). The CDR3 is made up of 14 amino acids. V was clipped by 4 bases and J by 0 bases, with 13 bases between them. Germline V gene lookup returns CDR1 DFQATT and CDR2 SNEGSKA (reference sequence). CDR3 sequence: CSATAGISSYEQYF. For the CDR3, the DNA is TGCAGTGCTACAGCGGGTATCTCCTCCTACGAGCAGTACTTC.

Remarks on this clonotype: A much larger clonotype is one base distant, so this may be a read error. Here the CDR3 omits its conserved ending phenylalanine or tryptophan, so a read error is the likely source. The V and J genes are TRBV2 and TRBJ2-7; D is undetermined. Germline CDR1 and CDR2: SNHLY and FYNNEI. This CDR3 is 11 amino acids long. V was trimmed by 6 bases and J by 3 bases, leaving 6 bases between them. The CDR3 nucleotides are TGTGCCAGCAGGATCTTCTACGAGCAGTACCTC. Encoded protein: CASRIFYEQYL.